The present T cell receptor (beta chain) was sequenced within a study (dated by TCRdb to between 2014 and 2016). For context, the study as a whole: The study examined whether tumor-infiltrating Tregs in breast cancer are drawn from blood Tregs or arise in situ by conversion from other CD4+ T cell subsets.

Details on this clonotype: Its cognate antigen has yet to be identified. Per-base quality was not reported, and no clone a single base away is much larger than it.

Amplification of full-length TCR variable regions was done by 5' RACE PCR using constant-region reverse primers, and this step was followed by semi-nested PCR with Nested Universal Primer A. The ReliaPrep RNA Cell Miniprep System was used to extract total RNA, which was then reverse transcribed into 5'RACE-ready cDNA with the SMARTer RACE 5'/3' Kit. Multiplex adaptors were used to barcode the full-length TCR alpha and beta libraries, which were then sequenced on an Illumina MiSeq. The paper's processing steps were these. For each of nine subset-tissue groups, sequencing data from the five patients were combined, and the groups were compared by unsupervised clustering of TCR gene usage. The Morisita-Horn index was used to calculate repertoire similarity, with shared sequences weighted by how much each contributed to each repertoire. TCRdb handled the public reads itself, with Q25 trimming in fastp and clone calling in MiXCR, and kept productive beta chains. Rows are unified per CDR3 protein, each entry keeping the most common DNA and genes. It is TCRdb's table, rather than the study itself, that gives the V and J calls and clone size. The sample includes about 12,000 distinct CDR3 sequences, with roughly half observed a single time. Approximately 12% of the sample rests with the top ten.

Relative to germline, V is 2 bases shorter and J is 6 bases shorter, with 22 bases between their ends. The CDR3 spans 16 residues, from the cysteine through the phenylalanine. The CDR3 DNA has 48 bases and is translated from base 1. CDR1 and CDR2, looked up from the germline V gene (reference sequence), are DFQATT and SNEGSKA. What the work shows at the level of the full study, not this receptor alone: In terms of TCR gene usage, tumor memory CD4+ T cells clustered together with blood and lymph node memory CD4+ cells, as well as with lymph node naive CD4+ cells. The TCR alpha and beta sequences of tumor-infiltrating Tregs showed the greatest overlap with tumor naive CD4+ T cells, followed by blood naive CD4+ T cells. Validation in the larger cohort was restricted to a single TCR beta V-J rearrangement rather than whole repertoires.

Tregs were isolated as CD4+CD25+CD127-/low cells. Tregs, naive and memory CD4+ T cells from tumor, blood and ipsilateral draining lymph nodes of five or six breast cancer patients underwent full-length TCR alpha and beta sequencing. Tumor tissue and lymph nodes from ipsilateral axillary dissection were perfused with PBS, minced and digested with collagenase I and hyaluronidase. FACS confirmed that the sorted cell populations were more than 90% pure. The chain uses TRBV20-1 and TRBJ1-1; the D segment could be TRBD1, given 5 matching bases. The sequenced material came from tumor-infiltrating Tregs sorted from the breast tumor. The receptor was derived from a female donor with breast cancer. The CDR3 has the sequence CSARQIRDPAVSEAFF. The DNA sequence is given as TGCAGTGCTAGACAGATCAGGGACCCGGCAGTCTCTGAAGCTTTCTTT.